The 3 T cell receptor beta chains presented below share a single source sample, sequenced in a study of cytomegalovirus exposure and HLA in healthy donors. The PCR ran on 60 Vbeta and 13 Jbeta primers. The protocol was immunoSEQ multiplex PCR, while the TCRdb copy is restricted to in-frame clones and leaves out a portion. The table has 100,000 to 150,000 clones, about three quarters seen once. Sequencing was carried out using PBMCs. These receptor sequences come from a woman between 18 and 30 years old in good health and CMV-seronegative.

The table lists this clone with a few counts. The chain recombines TRBV19 with TRBJ1-5; D ambiguous. V lost 6 bases and J 9 bases, leaving 12 bases between the germline ends. In germline, CDR1 is LNHDA, CDR2 SQIVND (reference sequence). The CDR3 spans 12 residues. CDR3 nucleotides: TGTGCCAGTAGCCTCGGGTTACGGCCCCAGCATTTT. It encodes CASSLGLRPQHF.

The rearrangement links TRBV4-2 to TRBJ1-6; D ambiguous. V gave up 0 bases and J gave up 7 bases, with 13 bases separating them. CDR1 is LGHNA and CDR2 is YNFKEQ in the germline V gene. The CDR3 covers 16 residues. This CDR3 is CASSQEGVRSNSPLHF. The DNA for the CDR3 is TGTGCCAGCAGCCAAGAAGGCGTCAGGTCCAATTCACCCCTCCACTTT.

The V gene is TRBV27, the J gene TRBJ2-7, with 10 bases identical to TRBD1. With V trimmed by 6 bases and J by 6 bases, 11 bases remained unmatched. CDR3 size: 15 residues. Germline V gene data show CDR1 as MNHEY and CDR2 as SMNVEV (reference sequence). CDR3 in amino acids: CASRLIGTGVSEQYF. The CDR3 nucleotides are TGTGCCAGCAGACTGATCGGGACAGGGGTTTCCGAGCAGTACTTC.